This T cell receptor beta chain derives from a study of radiation and T cells in renal cell carcinoma. Study-wide points: In blood, top tumor clones expanded by 2 weeks, shrinking by 4.

Details on this clone: Its antigen is unidentified.

Time point reported: blood 4 weeks post-SBRT, at nephrectomy. Treatment reported: 15 Gy SBRT to primary tumor, nephrectomy 4 weeks later. Nephrectomy followed 15 Gy stereotactic body radiation by 4 weeks. Blood was sampled at baseline, 2 weeks and 4 weeks after SBRT. The tumor was a clear cell renal cell carcinoma. Produced via immunoSEQ multiplex PCR; TCRdb's table is partial and in-frame only. Here the sample spans about 62,000 clones, over 60% being singletons. This CDR3 region has 14 residues. Trimming at V came to 2 bases and at J to 3 bases, leaving 3 bases not matched to a gene. CDR1 is MNHEY and CDR2 is SVGAGI in the germline V gene.

The chain joins TRBV6-5 to TRBJ2-5; 7 nucleotides align to TRBD2. This receptor was taken from a man aged 55 to 69 with renal cell carcinoma. This sample comprised blood, obtained from a patient whose treatment included radiotherapy and nephrectomy. This chain's CDR3 is CASSYSGKEETQYF. The CDR3 nucleotides read TGTGCCAGCAGTTACAGCGGGAAAGAAGAGACCCAGTACTTC.